This TCR beta chain comes out of a study of shared clonotypes between healthy human individuals. Study findings and constraints: Estimated richness values were generally larger in naive subsets than in memory subsets.

Produced via immunoSEQ multiplex PCR; TCRdb's table is partial and in-frame only. The table records some 2,000,000 clones, almost 96% of them present only once. Per germline, CDR1 SEHNR and CDR2 FQNEAQ (reference sequence). The CDR3 has 12 residues. The V and J ends lost 6 bases and 5 bases respectively, with 11 bases between them. This clone was detected ten times or more. The antigen remains undetermined. The sample contains more than one DNA sequence encoding this CDR3. This TCR came from a man between 18 and 35 years old in good health. V gene TRBV7-9 combines with J gene TRBJ2-7, with a possible D match to TRBD1 (6 bases). Material: naive CD4+ T cells sorted from blood. The subset here: CD45RA+ positively selected. The CDR3 loop is CASSRQDHEQYF. The CDR3 nucleotides are TGTGCCAGCAGTCGACAGGATCACGAGCAGTACTTC.